This TCR beta chain was retrieved from a study of OX40 agonist ivuxolimab in advanced cancers. As for the study in general: Patients were around 83% male with ages roughly 20 to 90, mean about 65.

Of note for this clone: Its antigen is currently unknown.

Overall study findings and caveats: On average, CD8+ T cells had more expanded clones than CD4+.

The CDR3 has 16 residues. V was pared by 5 bases and J by 6 bases, with 9 bases of the junction left unmatched. CDR1 and CDR2 from the germline V gene are SNHLY and FYNNEI. Data came from immunoSEQ multiplex PCR; TCRdb stores just in-frame clones and leaves some out. Of 45,000 or so clones detected, roughly nine tenths appear once; the ten largest clones hold about 17%. The TCR comes from an adult with an advanced solid tumor such as melanoma, head and neck, liver or kidney cancer. The starting material was CD4+ or CD8+ T cells sorted from blood, obtained in a trial of the OX40 agonist ivuxolimab. This chain connects TRBV2 to TRBJ2-2; 10 bases line up with TRBD1. Here the CDR3 DNA reads TGTGCCAGCAGTTACCGGGACAGGGGTTTCGCCGGGGAGCTGTTTTTT. Translating it yields CASSYRDRGFAGELFF.